This note documents a single T cell receptor (beta chain) sequence. Its antigen is undetermined. One end of the junction fails to match germline, which may point to a read error. CDR1 LGHNA and CDR2 YNFKEQ come from the germline V gene. The CDR3 consists of 17 residues. Assay: immunoSEQ multiplex PCR; the TCRdb copy retains only in-frame clones and omits some. The sample consists of over 95,000 clones, 88% of them appearing once. The sample is drawn from a study of T cell responses to AZD1222 COVID-19 vaccine. Study results and limitations: Most donors were white British, females outnumbered males, and clonal diversity was possibly underestimated.

The sequence came from an adult in good health. The V call is TRBV4-2, the J call TRBJ2-3, with TRBD2 identical over 9 bases. Sequenced material: peripheral blood, taken on day 0 of AZD1222 vaccination. The CDR3 region has the DNA TGTGCCAGCTGCCAACGGACTCGCGGGGGGGGGTCAGATACGCAGTATTTT. Its protein product is CASCQRTRGGGSDTQYF.